Given below is one TCR beta chain in context. The antigen is unknown. The CDR3 runs 16 residues. The trim removed 4 bases at V and 0 bases at J, leaving 6 bases unmatched. The germline CDR1 and CDR2 sequences are SNHLY and FYNNEI. This sample is part of a study of cytomegalovirus exposure and HLA in healthy donors. The PCR ran on 60 Vbeta and 13 Jbeta primers. Generated by immunoSEQ multiplex PCR, the TCRdb table keeps only in-frame clones and is missing some. The sample shows more than 85,000 clones, and 4.5% to 6.5% sits with its ten largest clones. Study-wide results and limits: Some public TCRs appeared in many individuals, while most sequences were rare. Earlier results showed most TCR beta V segments being productive about 87% or about 30% of the time.

Each donor was healthy, and each was a bone marrow donor. The sequenced sample consisted of PBMCs. The sequence derives from a girl aged 5 to 17 in good health and CMV-seropositive. The rearrangement links TRBV2 to TRBJ1-2, with TRBD1 matching 9 bases. CDR3 DNA sequence: TGTGCCAGCAGTGGGGGACAGGGAGACTCTAACTATGGCTACACCTTC. It yields the protein CASSGGQGDSNYGYTF. The whole variable domain, remainder taken from reference TRBV2 and TRBJ1-2, is EPEVTQTPSHQVTQMGQEVILRCVPISNHLYFYWYRQILGQKVEFLVSFYNNEISEKSEIFDDQFSVERPDGSNFTLKIRSTKLEDSAMYFCASSGGQGDSNYGYTFGSGTRLTVV.